These T cell receptor beta chains were read from a single sample in a study of blood T cell repertoires in COVID-19. TCRdb's table, derived via immunoSEQ multiplex PCR, lists solely in-frame clones and lacks some. Of some 370,000 clones in the sample, roughly 90% were seen once. Input material: peripheral blood. These TCRs come from a man in his late teens or twenties with active or convalescent COVID-19. Both conserved end residues are part of each CDR3. Fields, in order: J gene, V gene, D gene, clone size, CDR3 protein, CDR3 DNA. D genes are given only for firm matches. Expanded clones get a size class; other rows say once, few or many, or leave the size out.

>TRBJ2-5|TRBV11-1|.|.
CASSSSGQETQYF
TGTGCCAGCAGCTCCAGCGGCCAAGAGACCCAGTACTTC
>TRBJ2-1|TRBV12-3/TRBV12-4|.|.
CASQRVIYNEQFF
TGTGCCAGCCAGCGGGTGATCTACAATGAGCAGTTCTTC
>TRBJ2-5|TRBV10-1|.|.
CASSRTNEVRETQYF
TGCGCCAGCAGTAGAACAAACGAGGTTAGGGAGACCCAGTACTTC
>TRBJ2-1|TRBV24-1|.|.
CATRLGGEQFF
TGTGCCACCAGGTTGGGGGGAGAGCAGTTCTTC
>TRBJ1-5|TRBV10-1|.|.
CASSDLGNQPQHF
TGCGCCAGCAGTGACCTCGGCAATCAGCCCCAGCATTTT
>TRBJ1-3|TRBV4-1|.|.
CASSQPQGNTIYF
TGCGCCAGCAGCCAACCCCAGGGAAACACCATATATTTT
>TRBJ2-3|TRBV29-1|.|.
CTGGGSTDTQYF
TGCACCGGCGGCGGAAGCACAGATACGCAGTATTTT
>TRBJ2-7|TRBV18|.|.
CASSPGLSSYEQYF
TGTGCCAGCTCACCCGGTTTGAGCTCCTACGAGCAGTACTTC
>TRBJ1-5|TRBV6-2/TRBV6-3|.|.
CASSYLGVWDSNQPQHF
TGTGCCAGCAGTTACTTAGGGGTATGGGATAGCAATCAGCCCCAGCATTTT
>TRBJ1-1|TRBV28|.|once
CASREGGTEAFF
TGTGCCAGCAGAGAAGGGGGCACTGAAGCTTTCTTT